A selection of T cell receptor beta chains follows, all from one sample in a study of T cell responses to AZD1222 COVID-19 vaccine. Profiling relied on immunoSEQ multiplex PCR, and the TCRdb table lists in-frame clones only, not all of them. The sample has more than 100,000 clones, approximately 85% seen once. The sequencing used peripheral blood, collected 28 days after the second dose of the MenACWY control vaccine. All receptors derive from an adult who received the MenACWY meningococcal vaccine as a control. Each CDR3 is given with its conserved first and last residue. Each record gives: clone size, V gene, CDR3 length, CDR3 protein. Size is omitted from some rows. Given values are once, few, many or a class for expanded clones.

clone_size: NA
v_call: TRBV19
cdr3_length: 14
cdr3_aa: CASSIGITAREAFF

clone_size: NA
v_call: TRBV28
cdr3_length: 13
cdr3_aa: CAHQGRSADTQYF

clone_size: NA
v_call: TRBV5-3
cdr3_length: 16
cdr3_aa: CARSLSPQTINTEAFF

clone_size: NA
v_call: TRBV27
cdr3_length: 14
cdr3_aa: CASSPSGTGPGYTF

clone_size: NA
v_call: TRBV24-1
cdr3_length: 14
cdr3_aa: CATSPGGGPQPQHF

clone_size: NA
v_call: TRBV3-1/TRBV3-2
cdr3_length: 14
cdr3_aa: CASSLFDRVLGYTF

clone_size: NA
v_call: TRBV21-1
cdr3_length: 16
cdr3_aa: CASSNRPGQNTGELFF

clone_size: NA
v_call: TRBV24-1
cdr3_length: 11
cdr3_aa: CATQGAGSQHF

clone_size: NA
v_call: TRBV6-2/TRBV6-3
cdr3_length: 14
cdr3_aa: CASSYSISSQGLYF

clone_size: NA
v_call: TRBV6-2/TRBV6-3
cdr3_length: 14
cdr3_aa: CASSYGGGITEAFF

clone_size: NA
v_call: TRBV10-3
cdr3_length: 13
cdr3_aa: CAISESRDNIQYF

clone_size: NA
v_call: TRBV12-3/TRBV12-4
cdr3_length: 13
cdr3_aa: CASRLNRVTPLHF

clone_size: few
v_call: TRBV7-9
cdr3_length: 13
cdr3_aa: CASSLEGGYEQYF

clone_size: NA
v_call: TRBV29-1
cdr3_length: 15
cdr3_aa: CSVATDRGAKNIQYF

clone_size: few
v_call: TRBV12-3/TRBV12-4
cdr3_length: 13
cdr3_aa: CASSPRDSSPLHF